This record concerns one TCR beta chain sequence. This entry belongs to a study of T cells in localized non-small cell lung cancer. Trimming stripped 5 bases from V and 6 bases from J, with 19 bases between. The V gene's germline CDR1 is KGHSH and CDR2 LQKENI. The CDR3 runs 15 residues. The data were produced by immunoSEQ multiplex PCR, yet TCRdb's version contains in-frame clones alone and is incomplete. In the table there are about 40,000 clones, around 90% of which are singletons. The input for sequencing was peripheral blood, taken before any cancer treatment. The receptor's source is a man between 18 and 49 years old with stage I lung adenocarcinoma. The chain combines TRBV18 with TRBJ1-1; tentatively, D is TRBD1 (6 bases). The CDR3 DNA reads TGTGCCAGCTCATCCTCACAGGGAGGGGAGTCTGAAGCTTTCTTT. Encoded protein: CASSSSQGGESEAFF.